The source of this T cell receptor beta chain is a study of blood T cell repertoires in COVID-19. Repertoires were generated with immunoSEQ multiplex PCR, while TCRdb's copy carries only in-frame clones and drops some. The table has 150,000 to 200,000 clones, over 80% seen once. CDR1 is SGHTA and CDR2 is FQGNSA in the germline V gene. The trim removed 2 bases at V and 5 bases at J, leaving 9 bases unmatched. CDR3 length equals 15 residues. The chain combines TRBV7-2 with TRBJ2-7, with TRBD2 matching 7 bases. This TCR came from a woman aged 55-70 years who had recovered from COVID-19. Sequences were obtained from PBMCs or T cells enriched from blood (not recorded which). Written as DNA, the CDR3 is TGTGCCAGCAGCTTAAGGTGGGGGAGGGCCGACGAGCAGTACTTC. Translating gives CASSLRWGRADEQYF. Full variable domain (missing parts from reference TRBV7-2 and TRBJ2-7): GAGVSQSPSNKVTEKGKDVELRCDPISGHTALYWYRQSLGQGLEFLIYFQGNSAPDKSGLPSDRFSAERTGGSVSTLTIQRTQQEDSAVYLCASSLRWGRADEQYFGPGTRLTVT.